The 9 T cell receptor beta chains below all came from one sample that was sequenced in a study of shared clonotypes between healthy human individuals. Produced via immunoSEQ multiplex PCR; TCRdb's table is partial and in-frame only. In the table there are 1.4 million to 1.5 million clones, roughly 95% of which are singletons. Sequenced input: naive CD4+ T cells sorted from blood. The subset denotes: CD45RA+ positively selected. These receptor sequences come from a man aged 30 to 45 in good health.

On this clone: Other nucleotide sequences from this sample produce the same CDR3. The chain links TRBV7-9 to TRBJ1-4, with unresolved D. This CDR3 spans 13 amino acids. CDR1 is SEHNR, CDR2 FQNEAQ, per germline (reference sequence). Trimming cost V 3 bases and J 6 bases, with 8 bases left between them. The CDR3 loop reads CASSLAGDEKLFF. CDR3 bases: TGTGCCAGCAGCTTGGCTGGAGATGAAAAACTGTTTTTT.

The chain combines TRBV10-3 with TRBJ1-2; 7 bases map to TRBD1. Germline CDR1 and CDR2: ENHRY and SYGVKD. CDR3 length: 13 amino acids. Germline trimming cut 6 bases from V and 6 bases from J; bases unmatched to any gene: 7. The CDR3 sequence: CAIRASGTDGYTF. CDR3 DNA sequence: TGTGCCATCAGAGCCTCCGGGACAGATGGCTACACCTTC.

The J gene is TRBJ1-2, the V gene TRBV30, with D uncertain. This CDR3 is built from 11 residues. Germline-derived CDR1 and CDR2 are GTSNPN and SVGIG (reference sequence). With 2 bases removed from V and 6 bases from J, the gap between germline ends came to 7 bases. The CDR3: CAWSISDGYTF. The CDR3 DNA reads as TGTGCCTGGAGTATCAGTGATGGCTACACCTTC.

This clone has a single count. This sequence joins TRBV29-1 and TRBJ2-1; no clear D gene. Germline lookup yields CDR1 SQVTM and CDR2 ANQGSEA. Trimming shortened V by 5 bases and J by 6 bases, and 11 bases separated the two germline ends. CDR3 length: 12 residues. CDR3 in DNA: TGCAGCGTTAGTTTAAGCCCCAATGAGCAGTTCTTC. Translation: CSVSLSPNEQFF.

The chain has TRBV6-1 and TRBJ2-1; D ambiguous. The CDR3 loop spans 14 amino acids. Germline V lookup: CDR1 MNHNS, CDR2 SASEGT. Trimming cost V 4 bases and J 3 bases, with 10 bases left between them. CDR3 bases: TGTGCCAGCAGTGTGAAACATGGCTACAATGAGCAGTTCTTC. It encodes CASSVKHGYNEQFF.

As concerns this clone: Other DNA sequences in this sample translate to the same CDR3. The chain links TRBV2 to TRBJ2-5; no reliable D call. Germline CDR1 reads SNHLY; CDR2 reads FYNNEI. V was trimmed by 4 bases and J by 2 bases, leaving 8 bases between them. This CDR3 comprises 13 residues. The CDR3 region is CASSVRRQETQYF. The CDR3 DNA sequence: TGTGCCAGCAGTGTTCGCAGGCAAGAGACCCAGTACTTC.

The CDR3: CARFLGRDKGLAGASPRLYEQYF. CDR3 bases: TGCGCCAGGTTCTTGGGGAGGGACAAAGGACTAGCGGGCGCATCCCCTCGACTCTACGAGCAGTACTTC. The chain carries TRBV10-1 and TRBJ2-7, with 11 bases aligning to TRBD2. The CDR3 has 23 amino acids. CDR1 is WNHNN, CDR2 SYGVQD, per germline (reference sequence). Trimming cost V 9 bases and J 3 bases; bases outside gene matches: 34.

V gene TRBV28 combines with J gene TRBJ2-3; TRBD2 is a possible D gene (5 bases). Germline V CDR1 and CDR2: MDHEN, SYDVKM. Trimming stripped 7 bases from V and 2 bases from J, with 7 bases between. This CDR3 has 12 amino acids. CDR3 region: CASKAVTDTQYF. The CDR3 coding sequence is TGTGCCAGCAAAGCGGTCACAGATACGCAGTATTTT.

About this clone itself: Other nucleotide sequences in the sample specify the same CDR3. The chain joins TRBV5-4 to TRBJ2-3; D remains unclear. Looked up from germline, CDR1 is SGHNT and CDR2 is YYREEE (reference sequence). CDR3 length: 12 residues. V was trimmed by 1 base and J by 5 bases, leaving 5 bases between them. The DNA of the CDR3 is TGTGCCAGCAGCTTGACGGGAGATACGCAGTATTTT. Residues: CASSLTGDTQYF.